The 21 T cell receptor beta chains below come from one sample, sequenced in a study of cytomegalovirus exposure and HLA in healthy donors. PCR primers comprised 60 Vbeta and 13 Jbeta primers. TCRdb's copy holds only in-frame clones and misses some; the assay was immunoSEQ multiplex PCR. The top ten hold 3% to 4% of the sample, which has roughly 90,000 clones, roughly 80% seen once. What was sequenced was PBMCs. Receptors originate from a man aged 25-45 years in good health and CMV-seropositive.

The chain employs TRBV6-5 and TRBJ1-1; perhaps TRBD1 as D (6 bases). The V gene's germline CDR1 is MNHEY and CDR2 SVGAGI. With 5 bases removed from V and 10 bases from J, the gap between germline ends came to 17 bases. This CDR3 has 13 residues. The CDR3 region has the DNA TGTGCCAGCAGTCCGCGACAGGCCCAAGGAGCTTTCTTT. Amino acid sequence: CASSPRQAQGAFF.

The J gene is TRBJ2-3, the V gene TRBV5-6; 7 bases fit TRBD1. Germline values: CDR1 SGHDT, CDR2 YYEEEE. J was trimmed by 0 bases and V by 1 base; bases with no gene match: 2. CDR3 size: 15 residues. The CDR3, as DNA: TGTGCCAGCAGCTTGTGGGGACAGAGCACAGATACGCAGTATTTT. Protein sequence: CASSLWGQSTDTQYF.

V and J are TRBV7-2 and TRBJ2-7, with 11 nucleotides matching TRBD1. J lost 3 bases, V lost 1 base, and 5 bases had no gene match. Germline lookup yields CDR1 SGHTA and CDR2 FQGNSA. This CDR3 region has 16 residues. The CDR3 region has the DNA TGTGCCAGCAGCTTAGGTTCCGGGACAGGGGGCTACGAGCAGTACTTC. It codes for CASSLGSGTGGYEQYF.

This chain connects TRBV18 to TRBJ1-1; D is uncertain. Between the trimmed V and J ends, which lost 3 bases and 0 bases, there was a span of 11 bases. Germline assignment: CDR1 KGHSH and CDR2 LQKENI. CDR3 length equals 15 residues. The CDR3 here is CASSPAGLMNTEAFF. CDR3 DNA sequence: TGTGCCAGCTCACCGGCGGGCTTAATGAACACTGAAGCTTTCTTT.

The rearrangement links TRBV7-2 to TRBJ1-2, with D possibly matching TRBD1 (6 bases). Germline V gene sequence: CDR1 SGHTA, CDR2 FQGNSA. V gave up 0 bases and J gave up 9 bases, with 8 bases separating them. The CDR3 loop spans 12 amino acids. CDR3 DNA: TGTGCCAGCAGCTTAGCGACAGGCCGCTACACCTTC. Translation gives CASSLATGRYTF.

This chain uses TRBV4-2 with TRBJ2-1, with no clear D. Looked up from germline, CDR1 is LGHNA and CDR2 is YNFKEQ. This CDR3 has 12 residues. Trimming shortened V by 2 bases and J by 5 bases, and 4 bases separated the two germline ends. Here the CDR3 DNA reads TGTGCCAGCAGCCAACTCGACAATGAGCAGTTCTTC. It translates to CASSQLDNEQFF.

The CDR3 loop reads CASSVDATSQGYGYTF. DNA for the CDR3: TGTGCCAGCAGCGTAGATGCGACATCTCAAGGATATGGCTACACCTTC. The rearrangement links TRBV9 to TRBJ1-2, with D hard to call. Trimming cost V 0 bases and J 5 bases, with 17 bases left between them. This CDR3 is 16 amino acids long. Germline V gives CDR1 SGDLS, CDR2 YYNGEE. Looking up the rest from reference TRBV9 and TRBJ1-2 gives the full variable domain: DSGVTQTPKHLITATGQRVTLRCSPRSGDLSVYWYQQSLDQGLQFLIQYYNGEERAKGNILERFSAQQFPDLHSELNLSSLELGDSALYFCASSVDATSQGYGYTFGSGTRLTVV.

This chain links TRBV28 with TRBJ1-1, with a possible D match to TRBD1 (6 bases). The germline CDR1 and CDR2 sequences are MDHEN and SYDVKM. This CDR3 has 15 amino acids. The ends were cut back, 6 bases at V and 7 bases at J, with 21 bases in the middle. CDR3 bases: TGTGCCAGCAGCCCTCTCGGGGGGGCTGACCTTGAAGCTTTCTTT. As protein: CASSPLGGADLEAFF.

The gene calls are TRBV11-3 and TRBJ2-3, with TRBD1 matching 8 bases. The CDR3 contains 16 residues. The junction had 8 bases not matched to a gene; V was cut back by 5 bases and J by 1 base. Germline lookup yields CDR1 SGHNT and CDR2 YENEEA. CDR3 sequence (DNA): TGTGCCAGCAGCCTAACCACGGGACAGGGCACAGATACGCAGTATTTT. Its translation is CASSLTTGQGTDTQYF.

The chain has TRBV7-9 and TRBJ1-1, with 7 bases fitting TRBD1. The CDR3 contains 12 residues. Per germline, CDR1 SEHNR and CDR2 FQNEAQ (reference sequence). CDR3 coding DNA: TGTTCCGGACAGGTTACGAACACTGAAGCTTTCTTT. It codes for CSGQVTNTEAFF.

Details on this clone: At the DNA level, this CDR3 is encoded by other sequences in the same sample as well. The chain carries TRBV12-5 and TRBJ2-7; D ambiguous. The CDR3 runs to 11 residues. V was cut by 3 bases and J by 3 bases, with 3 bases left in between. Per the germline V gene, CDR1 is LGHNT and CDR2 is FRNRAP. The CDR3 DNA follows: TGTGCTAGTGGTTTCGGCTACGAGCAGTACTTC. Residues: CASGFGYEQYF.

This chain uses TRBV6-6 with TRBJ2-7; a possible D gene is TRBD2 (5 bases). The length of the CDR3 is 13 residues. Trimming took off 8 bases at V and 4 bases at J, with 15 bases between the two ends. CDR1 is MNHNY and CDR2 is SVGAGI in the germline V gene (reference sequence). CDR3 sequence reads: CASAGVSGYEQYF. DNA for the CDR3: TGTGCCAGCGCCGGTGTGAGCGGTTACGAGCAGTACTTC.

This clone was picked up one time. This chain joins TRBV28 and TRBJ1-2; possible D gene TRBD1, 5 bases. CDR1 and CDR2 (germline): MDHEN, SYDVKM. The CDR3 covers 14 residues. Trimming pared 3 bases from V and 4 bases from J, leaving 12 bases between. This chain's CDR3 is CASSFGGNVYGYTF. DNA of the CDR3: TGTGCCAGCAGTTTCGGGGGTAATGTCTATGGCTACACCTTC.

This chain joins TRBV7-9 and TRBJ2-7; 8 bases line up with TRBD1. CDR1 SEHNR and CDR2 FQNEAQ come from the germline V gene (reference sequence). This CDR3 has 15 residues. With V trimmed by 4 bases and J by 3 bases, 8 bases remained unmatched. CDR3 amino acids: CASSSGTGYDYEQYF. The CDR3 DNA reads as TGTGCCAGCAGCTCCGGGACAGGCTATGACTACGAGCAGTACTTC.

The chain carries TRBV11-3 and TRBJ2-7, with TRBD2 matching 9 bases. Trimming cost V 11 bases and J 1 base; bases outside gene matches: 9. Germline V CDR1 and CDR2: SGHNT, YENEEA. This CDR3 region has 14 residues. The CDR3 sequence: CALGGGRASYEQYF. CDR3 nucleotide sequence: TGTGCCCTTGGGGGCGGGAGGGCGTCCTACGAGCAGTACTTC. Full variable domain (missing parts from reference TRBV11-3 and TRBJ2-7): EAGVVQSPRYKIIEKKQPVAFWCNPISGHNTLYWYLQNLGQGPELLIRYENEEAVDDSQLPKDRFSAERLKGVDSTLKIQPAELGDSAVYLCALGGGRASYEQYFGPGTRLTVT.

V usage is TRBV7-6 and J usage is TRBJ2-1; 8 bases map to TRBD2. This CDR3 has 15 residues. Trimming removed 5 bases from V and 4 bases from J; junction bases left unmatched: 7. Germline values: CDR1 SGHVS, CDR2 FNYEAQ. This chain's CDR3 is CASSLPAGVYNEQFF. For the CDR3, the DNA is TGTGCCAGCAGCCTTCCAGCGGGAGTGTACAATGAGCAGTTCTTC.

This clone was counted only a few times. The rearrangement links TRBV9 to TRBJ2-7; D is perhaps TRBD1 (6 bases). CDR3 length equals 14 residues. The germline gives CDR1 SGDLS, CDR2 YYNGEE. Trimming removed 0 bases at V and 3 bases at J, with 10 bases between. The CDR3 DNA reads as TGTGCCAGCAGCGTAGCTCCCAGGGGCTACGAGCAGTACTTC. Translated: CASSVAPRGYEQYF.

The chain recombines TRBV28 with TRBJ2-7; 7 bases fit TRBD1. J gave up 2 bases and V 6 bases, and 7 bases lay outside the gene matches. Per the germline V gene, CDR1 is MDHEN and CDR2 is SYDVKM. The CDR3 runs to 14 residues. The chain's CDR3 is CASRNSGTAYEQYF. The DNA for the CDR3 is TGTGCCAGCAGAAATTCCGGGACAGCCTACGAGCAGTACTTC.

This chain joins TRBV6-4 and TRBJ2-2; weak D call: TRBD1 (5 bases). Germline CDR1 MRHNA, CDR2 SNTAGT. CDR3 length: 14 residues. The V end was cut by 2 bases, the J end by 5 bases, with 9 bases between. The CDR3 DNA follows: TGTGCCAGCAGTGACGAGGCAGGGACCGGGGAGCTGTTTTTT. It encodes CASSDEAGTGELFF.

J is TRBJ2-5 and V is TRBV11-3, with 7 positions matching TRBD2. There are 15 residues in the CDR3. CDR1 is SGHNT, CDR2 YENEEA, per germline. V shed 3 bases, J shed 5 bases, and the junction held 9 bases outside the gene matches. CDR3 sequence: CASSLSLGGVETQYF. For the CDR3, the DNA is TGTGCCAGCAGCTTGTCCCTGGGGGGGGTCGAGACCCAGTACTTC. Full variable domain (remainder filled in from reference TRBV11-3 and TRBJ2-5): EAGVVQSPRYKIIEKKQPVAFWCNPISGHNTLYWYLQNLGQGPELLIRYENEEAVDDSQLPKDRFSAERLKGVDSTLKIQPAELGDSAVYLCASSLSLGGVETQYFGPGTRLLVL.

The V gene is TRBV5-1, the J gene TRBJ1-5, with D uncertain. The CDR3 consists of 17 residues. The germline V and J ends were trimmed by 0 bases and 1 base, with 14 bases remaining between them. Germline V lookup: CDR1 SGHRS, CDR2 YFSETQ. The CDR3: CASSLVPPGLSNQPQHF. Here the CDR3 DNA reads TGCGCCAGCAGCTTGGTCCCTCCGGGTCTAAGCAATCAGCCCCAGCATTTT. The whole variable domain, remainder taken from reference TRBV5-1 and TRBJ1-5, is KAGVTQTPRYLIKTRGQQVTLSCSPISGHRSVSWYQQTPGQGLQFLFEYFSETQRNKGNFPGRFSGRQFSNSRSEMNVSTLELGDSALYLCASSLVPPGLSNQPQHFGDGTRLSIL.